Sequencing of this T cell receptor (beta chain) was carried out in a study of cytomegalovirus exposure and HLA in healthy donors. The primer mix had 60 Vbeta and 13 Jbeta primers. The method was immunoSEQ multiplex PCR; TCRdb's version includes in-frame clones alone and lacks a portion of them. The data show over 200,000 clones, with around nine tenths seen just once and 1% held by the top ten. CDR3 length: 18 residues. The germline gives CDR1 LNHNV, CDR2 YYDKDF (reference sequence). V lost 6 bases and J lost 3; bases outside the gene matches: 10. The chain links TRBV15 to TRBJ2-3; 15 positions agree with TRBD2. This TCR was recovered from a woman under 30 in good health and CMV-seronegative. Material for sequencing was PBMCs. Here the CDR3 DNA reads TGTGCCACCAGAAGAACCGGGACTAGCGGGAGGTTTACAGATACGCAGTATTTT. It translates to CATRRTGTSGRFTDTQYF.